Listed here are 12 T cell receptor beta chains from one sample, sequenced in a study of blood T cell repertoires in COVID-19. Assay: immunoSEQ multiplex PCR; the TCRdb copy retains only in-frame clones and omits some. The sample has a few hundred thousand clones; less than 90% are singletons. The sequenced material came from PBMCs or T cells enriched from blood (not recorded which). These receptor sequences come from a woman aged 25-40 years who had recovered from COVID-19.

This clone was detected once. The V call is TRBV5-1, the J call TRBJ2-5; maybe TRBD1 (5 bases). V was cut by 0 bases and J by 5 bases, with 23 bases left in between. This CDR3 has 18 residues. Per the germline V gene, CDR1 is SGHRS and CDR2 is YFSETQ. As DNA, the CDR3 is TGCGCCAGCAGCTTGGTTCCCGCCGTGGCAGGGCAGTGGGAGACCCAGTACTTC. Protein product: CASSLVPAVAGQWETQYF.

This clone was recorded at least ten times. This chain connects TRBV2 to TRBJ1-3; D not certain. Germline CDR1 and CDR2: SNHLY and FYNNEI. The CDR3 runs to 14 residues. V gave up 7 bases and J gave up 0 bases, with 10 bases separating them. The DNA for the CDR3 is TGTGCCAGCAAACAGACATTCTCTGGAAACACCATATATTTT. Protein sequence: CASKQTFSGNTIYF.

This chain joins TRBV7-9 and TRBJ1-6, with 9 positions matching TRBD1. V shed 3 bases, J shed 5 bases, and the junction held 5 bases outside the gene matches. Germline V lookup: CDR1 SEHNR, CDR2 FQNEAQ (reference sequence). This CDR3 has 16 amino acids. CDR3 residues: CASSLGQGSNNSPLHF. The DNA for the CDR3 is TGTGCCAGCAGCTTGGGACAGGGATCCAATAATTCACCCCTCCACTTT.

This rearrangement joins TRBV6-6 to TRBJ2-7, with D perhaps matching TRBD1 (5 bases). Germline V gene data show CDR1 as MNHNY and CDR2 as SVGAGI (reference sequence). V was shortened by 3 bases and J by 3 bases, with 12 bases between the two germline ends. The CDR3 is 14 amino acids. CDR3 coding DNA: TGTGCCAGCAGTTATAGGGCTGACAGCTACGAGCAGTACTTC. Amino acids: CASSYRADSYEQYF.

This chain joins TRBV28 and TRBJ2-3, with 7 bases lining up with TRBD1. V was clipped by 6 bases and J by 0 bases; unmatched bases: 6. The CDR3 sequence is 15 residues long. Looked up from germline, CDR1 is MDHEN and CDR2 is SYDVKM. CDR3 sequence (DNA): TGTGCCAGCAGACGAGACAGGGATAGCACAGATACGCAGTATTTT. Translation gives CASRRDRDSTDTQYF.

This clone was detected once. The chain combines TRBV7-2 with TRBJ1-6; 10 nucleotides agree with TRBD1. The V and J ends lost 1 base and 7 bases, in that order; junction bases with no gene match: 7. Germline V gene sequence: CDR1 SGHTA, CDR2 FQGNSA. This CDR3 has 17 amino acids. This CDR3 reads CASSLGRRQGANSPLHF. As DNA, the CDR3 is TGTGCCAGCAGCTTAGGCCGTCGACAGGGGGCGAATTCACCCCTCCACTTT.

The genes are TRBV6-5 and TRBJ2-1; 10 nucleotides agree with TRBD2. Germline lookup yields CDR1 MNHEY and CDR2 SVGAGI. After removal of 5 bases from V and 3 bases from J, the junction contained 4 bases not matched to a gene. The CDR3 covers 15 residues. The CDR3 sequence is CASSLASGGYNEQFF. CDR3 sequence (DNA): TGTGCCAGCAGTCTTGCTAGCGGGGGCTACAATGAGCAGTTCTTC.

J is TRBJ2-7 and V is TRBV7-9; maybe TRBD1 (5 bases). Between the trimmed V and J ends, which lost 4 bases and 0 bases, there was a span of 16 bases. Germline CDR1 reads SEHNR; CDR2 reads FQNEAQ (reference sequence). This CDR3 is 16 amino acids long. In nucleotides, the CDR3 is TGTGCCAGCAGCTCAGGTGGGCCAGGGATCTCCTACGAGCAGTACTTC. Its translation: CASSSGGPGISYEQYF.

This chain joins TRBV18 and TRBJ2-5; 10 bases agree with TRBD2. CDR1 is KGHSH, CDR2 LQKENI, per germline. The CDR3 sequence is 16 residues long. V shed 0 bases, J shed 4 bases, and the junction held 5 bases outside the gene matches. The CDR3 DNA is TGTGCCAGCTCACCACCTCTAGCGGGGGAGGGAGAGACCCAGTACTTC. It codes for CASSPPLAGEGETQYF.

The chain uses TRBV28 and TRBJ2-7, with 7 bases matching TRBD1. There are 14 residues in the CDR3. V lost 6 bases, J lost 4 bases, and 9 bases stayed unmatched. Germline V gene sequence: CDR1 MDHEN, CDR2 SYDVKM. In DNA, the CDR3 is TGTGCCAGCAGCCGTAAGACAGGGACGTACGAGCAGTACTTC. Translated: CASSRKTGTYEQYF.

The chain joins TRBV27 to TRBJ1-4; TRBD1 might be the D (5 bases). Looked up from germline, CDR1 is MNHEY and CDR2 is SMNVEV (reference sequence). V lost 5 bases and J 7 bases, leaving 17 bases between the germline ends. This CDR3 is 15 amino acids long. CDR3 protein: CASSPPGREGEKLFF. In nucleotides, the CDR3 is TGTGCCAGCAGTCCACCGGGACGGGAGGGTGAAAAACTGTTTTTT.

CDR3 loop: CASSRIGGEAGYTF. DNA for the CDR3: TGTGCCAGCAGCCGTATTGGGGGCGAGGCTGGCTACACCTTC. The J gene is TRBJ1-2, the V gene TRBV28, with TRBD1 as a possible D gene (6 bases). Trimming stripped 6 bases from V and 7 bases from J, with 18 bases between. CDR1 MDHEN and CDR2 SYDVKM come from the germline V gene. This CDR3 is built from 14 residues.